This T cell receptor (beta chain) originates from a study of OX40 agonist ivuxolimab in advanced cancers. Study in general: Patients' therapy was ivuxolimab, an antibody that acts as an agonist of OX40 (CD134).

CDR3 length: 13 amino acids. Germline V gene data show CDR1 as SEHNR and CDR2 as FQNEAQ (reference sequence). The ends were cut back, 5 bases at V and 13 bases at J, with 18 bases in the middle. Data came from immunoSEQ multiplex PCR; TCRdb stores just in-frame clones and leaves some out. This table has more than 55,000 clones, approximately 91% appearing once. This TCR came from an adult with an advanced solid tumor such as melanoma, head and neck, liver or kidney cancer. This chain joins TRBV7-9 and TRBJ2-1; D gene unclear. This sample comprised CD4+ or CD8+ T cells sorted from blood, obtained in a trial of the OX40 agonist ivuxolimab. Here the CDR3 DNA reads TGTGCCAGCAGCCTTCCGACTCACACCTATCAGTTCTTC. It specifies CASSLPTHTYQFF.